This T cell receptor beta chain was retrieved from a study of T cells in Graves' hyperthyroidism and ophthalmopathy. Trimming pared 0 bases from V and 4 bases from J, leaving 16 bases between. Germline V gene lookup returns CDR1 LGHNA and CDR2 YNFKEQ. There are 16 residues in the CDR3. This clonotype was recorded a few times. Its antigen is still unknown. Exclusion of a patient resulted from uncontrolled infection, other autoimmune disease, pregnancy or lactation. Around 9.8 ml fresh peripheral blood yielded the PBMCs. Study-level findings and limits: Ophthalmopathy got predicted by the model a median around 6.8 months before its onset. Most clonotypes expanded in thyroid above 0.001 were likewise present in blood.

TCR beta CDR3 regions were amplified from RNA. TCR CDR3 regions were first amplified by RT-PCR with HTBI primers. TCRdb fed the multiplex PCR reads into MiXCR, producing one record per CDR3 protein. The sample carries approximately 590,000 distinct CDR3 sequences, around 16% recorded once. The chain has TRBV4-2 and TRBJ2-7; D is uncertain. The receptor was isolated from a woman aged 30 to 39 with Graves' hyperthyroidism. Sequencing was performed on blood. The CDR3 DNA sequence: TGTGCCAGCAGCCAAGAAGGTAGGGTCTTTGGTTACGAGCAGTACTTC. Translating it yields CASSQEGRVFGYEQYF.